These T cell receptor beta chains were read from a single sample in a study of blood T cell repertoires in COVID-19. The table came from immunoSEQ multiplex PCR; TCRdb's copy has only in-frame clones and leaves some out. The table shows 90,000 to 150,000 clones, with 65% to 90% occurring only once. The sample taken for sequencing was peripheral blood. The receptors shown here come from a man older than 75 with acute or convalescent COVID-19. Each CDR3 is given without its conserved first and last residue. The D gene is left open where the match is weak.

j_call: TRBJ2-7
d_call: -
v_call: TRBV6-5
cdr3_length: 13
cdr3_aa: ASSPFLTVSYEQY

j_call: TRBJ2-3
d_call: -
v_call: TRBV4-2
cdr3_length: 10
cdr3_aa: ATGARGDTQY

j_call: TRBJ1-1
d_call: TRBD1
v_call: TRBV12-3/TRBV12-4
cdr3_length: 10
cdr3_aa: ASSRQGWEAF

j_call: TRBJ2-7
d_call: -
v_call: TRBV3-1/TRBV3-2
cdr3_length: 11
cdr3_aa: ASSQGLVGEQY

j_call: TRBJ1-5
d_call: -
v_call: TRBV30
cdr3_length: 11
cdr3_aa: AWTTDKGQPQH

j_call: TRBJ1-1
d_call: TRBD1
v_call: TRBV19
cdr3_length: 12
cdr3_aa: ASSEQGGNTEAF

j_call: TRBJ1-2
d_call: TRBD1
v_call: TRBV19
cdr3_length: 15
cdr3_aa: ASSIFRAGGEWNGYT

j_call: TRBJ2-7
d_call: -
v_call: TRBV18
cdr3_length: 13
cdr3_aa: ASSPPAGGTYEQY

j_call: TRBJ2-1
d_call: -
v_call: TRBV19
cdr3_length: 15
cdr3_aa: ASSIEGGTKTYNEQF

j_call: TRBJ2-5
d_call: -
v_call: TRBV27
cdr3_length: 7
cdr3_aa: GGEETQY

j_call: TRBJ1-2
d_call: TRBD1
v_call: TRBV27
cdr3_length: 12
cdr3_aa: ASSPRQGWAGYT